This T cell receptor (beta chain) was observed in a study of cytomegalovirus exposure and HLA in healthy donors. General study findings and limits: V- and J-gene trimming of TCR beta was linked (in a later analysis) to a missense DCLRE1C variant.

The CDR3 runs to 16 residues. V lost 5 bases and J lost 1; bases outside the gene matches: 5. CDR1 MNHEY and CDR2 SMNVEV come from the germline V gene (reference sequence). Primers for the PCR totalled 60 Vbeta and 13 Jbeta. Original methodology: Later work found 80 million or so unique TCR beta chains, with around 10 million shared. This table comes from immunoSEQ multiplex PCR, and its TCRdb copy is limited to in-frame clones, with some not included. The DNA was the basis for D and trimming; V, J and clone size are from that table. The sample shows approximately 260,000 clones, over 90% of them seen only once. About this clone: Its antigen is undetermined.

The chain employs TRBV27 and TRBJ2-5; 12 nucleotides match TRBD2. What was sequenced was PBMCs. This clonotype was sampled from a girl aged 2 to 9 in good health and CMV-seronegative. The CDR3 here is CASSPWTSGIQETQYF. The CDR3, as DNA: TGTGCCAGCAGTCCCTGGACTAGCGGGATCCAAGAGACCCAGTACTTC.